This TCR beta chain was profiled in a study of T cell repertoires in cytomegalovirus infection. Turning to the study itself: Epitope selection comprised recently identified HLA-C-restricted CMV epitopes and well-studied HLA-B-restricted CMV epitopes. Public TCR beta signatures marked donors with CMV infection and the matching HLA.

Germline CDR1 reads ENHRY; CDR2 reads SYGVKD. The ends were cut back, 3 bases at V and 3 bases at J, with 12 bases in the middle. This CDR3 has 14 amino acids. Study-wide results and limits: The ex vivo response was dominated by HLA-C-restricted CMV-specific TCR beta clonotypes.

Turning to this clonotype: Its antigen is as yet unknown.

TCRdb itself ran the reads through MiXCR, one entry per CDR3 protein. The sample contains roughly 990,000 distinct CDR3 sequences, around 32% of which appear only once. This TCR was recovered from a human donor in good health (CMV status not recorded). Some clones in this sample may be carry-over from other donors' samples. The sequencing used cultured CD8+ T cells from PBMCs, collected from culture after CMV antigen stimulation. This chain joins TRBV10-3 and TRBJ2-7; possibly TRBD1 for D (7 bases). The CDR3 DNA follows: TGTGCCATCAGTGAAGGGGGGACAGACTACGAGCAGTACGTC. Encoded protein: CAISEGGTDYEQYV.